The 23 T cell receptor beta chains below were found in one sample sequenced in a study of T cells in Graves' hyperthyroidism and ophthalmopathy. RNA transcripts yielded amplified TCR beta CDR3 regions. Researchers ran a first-round RT-PCR on the TCR CDR3 using the HTBI primer set. TCRdb re-called the multiplex PCR reads with MiXCR, one entry per CDR3 protein. The table has around 500,000 distinct CDR3 sequences, about 15% seen once. The sample was blood. These receptors all come from a woman aged 25 to 39 with Graves' ophthalmopathy.

The sample holds many counts of this clonotype. The rearrangement links TRBV19 to TRBJ2-1; the D is unclear. This CDR3 has 12 amino acids. Deletions cut 3 bases from V and 9 bases from J, with 9 bases between. Germline lookup yields CDR1 LNHDA and CDR2 SQIVND (reference sequence). The DNA for the CDR3 is TGTGCCAGTAGTATCGGCAAGGGTGAGCAGTTCTTC. It codes for CASSIGKGEQFF. The entire variable domain, with the rest obtained from reference TRBV19 and TRBJ2-1, is as follows: DGGITQSPKYLFRKEGQNVTLSCEQNLNHDAMYWYRQDPGQGLRLIYYSQIVNDFQKGDIAEGYSVSREKKESFPLTVTSAQKNPTAFYLCASSIGKGEQFFGPGTRLTVL.

The chain carries TRBV29-1 and TRBJ2-6, with D possibly being TRBD1 (8 bases). CDR3 length equals 17 residues. V gave up 7 bases and J gave up 0 bases, with 19 bases separating them. Germline V gives CDR1 SQVTM, CDR2 ANQGSEA. The CDR3, as DNA: TGCAGCGCTGTACAGGGGGGAGGGCTCTCTGGGGCCAACGTCCTGACTTTC. Its protein is CSAVQGGGLSGANVLTF.

The sample holds many counts of this clonotype. V and J are TRBV2 and TRBJ2-1; 9 bases map to TRBD1. Germline V lookup: CDR1 SNHLY, CDR2 FYNNEI. The CDR3 loop spans 15 amino acids. Losses at the gene ends were 5 bases for V and 7 bases for J; bases not matched to a gene: 9. As DNA, the CDR3 is TGTGCCAGCAGTAAGGGGACAGGGTGGGGAAATGAGCAGTTCTTC. Residues: CASSKGTGWGNEQFF.

Many counts were recorded for this clonotype. The chain employs TRBV20-1 and TRBJ2-5, with TRBD2 identical over 8 bases. CDR3 length: 16 amino acids. The germline V gene has CDR1 DFQATT and CDR2 SNEGSKA (reference sequence). After removal of 2 bases from V and 1 base from J, the junction contained 9 bases not matched to a gene. The chain's CDR3 is CSARNYREGLQETQYF. CDR3 nucleotide sequence: TGCAGTGCTAGAAACTACCGGGAGGGCCTCCAAGAGACCCAGTACTTC.

This clonotype was observed many times. The CDR3 loop reads CASSLEPNYEQYF. The CDR3 DNA reads as TGTGCCAGCAGCTTAGAGCCCAACTACGAGCAGTACTTC. This sequence joins TRBV11-3 and TRBJ2-7; D is unresolved. The V end lost 0 bases, the J end lost 3 bases, and 6 bases lay between the germline ends. CDR1 and CDR2 (germline): SGHNT, YENEEA. This CDR3 is built from 13 residues.

The rearrangement uses TRBV2 and TRBJ2-5; D could derive from TRBD1 or TRBD2 (5 bases each). The CDR3 is made up of 12 amino acids. Germline V gene sequence: CDR1 SNHLY, CDR2 FYNNEI. V lost 8 bases and J 3 bases, leaving 10 bases between the germline ends. The CDR3 here is CASRGPKETQYF. The CDR3 DNA is TGTGCCAGCCGGGGACCCAAAGAGACCCAGTACTTC.

This chain links TRBV7-2 with TRBJ2-5, with D tentatively TRBD2 (5 bases). The CDR3 consists of 15 residues. Trimming cost V 4 bases and J 1 base, with 13 bases left between them. From germline, CDR1 is SGHTA and CDR2 FQGNSA. This chain's CDR3 is CASSSGPGIQETQYF. For the CDR3, the DNA is TGTGCCAGCAGCTCCGGACCGGGGATCCAAGAGACCCAGTACTTC.

Only one count was recorded for this clonotype. The rearrangement uses TRBV25-1 and TRBJ1-2; possibly TRBD1 for D (6 bases). This CDR3 is 14 amino acids long. The ends were cut back, 1 base at V and 5 bases at J, with 11 bases in the middle. Germline CDR1 MGHDK, CDR2 SYGVNS. CDR3 protein: CASSEWGQVYGYTF. The CDR3 bases are TGTGCCAGCAGTGAATGGGGACAAGTTTATGGCTACACCTTC.

In this sample, this clonotype turned up many times. The chain recombines TRBV19 with TRBJ1-5; D not certain. Trimming shortened V by 4 bases and J by 6 bases, and 16 bases separated the two germline ends. This CDR3 contains 15 residues. Germline values: CDR1 LNHDA, CDR2 SQIVND (reference sequence). CDR3 nucleotide sequence: TGTGCCAGTAGTAATACCGGCGGGGTCGGTCAGCCCCAGCATTTT. Amino acid sequence: CASSNTGGVGQPQHF.

The chain is built from TRBV29-1 and TRBJ2-2, with D unresolved. Trimming left V 7 bases short and J 7 bases short, with 13 bases between. Germline V gene sequence: CDR1 SQVTM, CDR2 ANQGSEA. CDR3 size: 12 residues. The CDR3 DNA is TGCAGCGGTAAAGCTGGGGTCGGGGAGCTGTTTTTT. Its protein product is CSGKAGVGELFF.

This clonotype was observed a few times. The CDR3 region has the DNA TGTGCCAGCAGCCTACTATCTAGGAGCACAGATACGCAGTATTTT. It codes for CASSLLSRSTDTQYF. The rearrangement uses TRBV6-1 and TRBJ2-3, with unresolved D. The ends were cut back, 6 bases at V and 0 bases at J, with 13 bases in the middle. Germline CDR1 is MNHNS and CDR2 is SASEGT. CDR3 length: 15 amino acids.

This clonotype was counted ten times or more. The genes are TRBV18 and TRBJ2-7; no clear D gene. This CDR3 comprises 13 residues. V was clipped by 4 bases and J by 3 bases, with 10 bases between them. Per the germline V gene, CDR1 is KGHSH and CDR2 is LQKENI. The CDR3 region is CASSQPLGYEQYF. CDR3 sequence (DNA): TGTGCCAGCTCACAACCACTGGGCTACGAGCAGTACTTC.

The sample holds many counts of this clonotype. The chain couples TRBV27 to TRBJ1-5, with a possible D match to TRBD1 (6 bases). Trimming cost V 3 bases and J 7 bases, with 10 bases left between them. Germline V gives CDR1 MNHEY, CDR2 SMNVEV (reference sequence). The CDR3 covers 13 residues. The CDR3 nucleotides read TGTGCCAGCAGTTTTCAGGGGAACCAGCCCCAGCATTTT. Translation: CASSFQGNQPQHF.

This clonotype was detected only once. The chain is built from TRBV7-2 and TRBJ1-1; no clear D. Germline CDR1 SGHTA, CDR2 FQGNSA. V was shortened by 4 bases and J by 0 bases, with 15 bases between the two germline ends. This CDR3 spans 16 amino acids. CDR3 sequence: CASSSPVVNMNTEAFF. In nucleotides, the CDR3 is TGTGCCAGCAGCTCCCCGGTAGTAAACATGAACACTGAAGCTTTCTTT.

The chain uses TRBV14 and TRBJ1-5; D is uncertain. V was trimmed by 0 bases and J by 4 bases, leaving 13 bases between them. The CDR3 runs to 16 residues. CDR1 is SGHDN and CDR2 is FVKESK in the germline V gene. The CDR3 region is CASSQDTRSGNQPQHF. CDR3 DNA: TGTGCCAGCAGCCAAGATACCCGGTCCGGTAATCAGCCCCAGCATTTT. The full variable domain, with the rest looked up from reference TRBV14 and TRBJ1-5, is EAGVTQFPSHSVIEKGQTVTLRCDPISGHDNLYWYRRVMGKEIKFLLHFVKESKQDESGMPNNRFLAERTGGTYSTLKVQPAELEDSGVYFCASSQDTRSGNQPQHFGDGTRLSIL.

This clonotype was recorded a few times. This rearrangement joins TRBV5-1 to TRBJ2-7; 12 bases map to TRBD1. CDR1 is SGHRS and CDR2 is YFSETQ in the germline V gene. V lost 6 bases and J lost 7; bases outside the gene matches: 11. The CDR3 extends over 15 amino acids. CDR3 DNA: TGCGCCAGCAACTTTGGGACAGGGGGCGCGAAAGAGCAGTACTTC. Translated: CASNFGTGGAKEQYF. The full variable domain, completed using reference TRBV5-1 and TRBJ2-7, is KAGVTQTPRYLIKTRGQQVTLSCSPISGHRSVSWYQQTPGQGLQFLFEYFSETQRNKGNFPGRFSGRQFSNSRSEMNVSTLELGDSALYLCASNFGTGGAKEQYFGPGTRLTVT.

This clonotype was counted at least ten times. The chain couples TRBV7-2 to TRBJ1-2; the D gene is possibly TRBD1 (5 bases). The CDR3 loop spans 14 amino acids. Germline V gene lookup returns CDR1 SGHTA and CDR2 FQGNSA. The ends were cut back, 7 bases at V and 1 base at J, with 13 bases in the middle. CDR3 in DNA: TGTGCCAGCACACCGAGGGGTTTTAACTATGGCTACACCTTC. This encodes CASTPRGFNYGYTF.

In its sample, this clonotype was seen many times. The J gene is TRBJ1-2, the V gene TRBV27, with 9 nucleotides matching TRBD1. From germline, CDR1 is MNHEY and CDR2 SMNVEV (reference sequence). The length of the CDR3 is 15 residues. Losses at the gene ends were 4 bases for V and 8 bases for J; bases not matched to a gene: 11. For the CDR3, the DNA is TGTGCCAGCAGTTCGCATACCGGGACAGGGTTCGGCTACACCTTC. Protein sequence: CASSSHTGTGFGYTF.

Many counts were recorded for this clonotype. The rearrangement links TRBV6-2 or TRBV6-3 to TRBJ1-1; possibly TRBD1 for D (6 bases). Germline V gene sequence: CDR1 MNHEY, CDR2 SVGEGT. This CDR3 is 16 amino acids long. V was trimmed by 0 bases and J by 0 bases, leaving 11 bases between them. The CDR3 loop reads CASSYSDSQMNTEAFF. The CDR3 nucleotides read TGTGCCAGCAGTTACTCGGACAGTCAGATGAACACTGAAGCTTTCTTT.

V usage is TRBV19 and J usage is TRBJ2-5, with D perhaps assigned TRBD1 or TRBD2 (6 bases each). Germline loops: CDR1 LNHDA, CDR2 SQIVND (reference sequence). The CDR3 spans 16 residues. V gave up 3 bases and J gave up 2 bases, with 16 bases separating them. DNA for the CDR3: TGTGCCAGTAGTATTTACGGGGGCCGTCCTCAAGAGACCCAGTACTTC. It specifies CASSIYGGRPQETQYF.

The table lists this clonotype with many counts. The J gene is TRBJ1-4, the V gene TRBV12-3 or TRBV12-4, with D perhaps matching TRBD1 (5 bases). V was pared by 7 bases and J by 5 bases, with 14 bases between. This CDR3 is built from 14 residues. CDR3 residues: CASTPGTVNEKLFF. For the CDR3, the DNA is TGTGCCAGCACACCCGGGACGGTGAATGAAAAACTGTTTTTT.

The chain couples TRBV5-4 to TRBJ2-5, with a tentative D call TRBD1 (6 bases). Germline V gene data show CDR1 as SGHNT and CDR2 as YYREEE (reference sequence). Between the trimmed V and J ends, which lost 0 bases and 5 bases, there was a span of 11 bases. This CDR3 is 14 amino acids long. The CDR3 DNA reads as TGTGCCAGCAGCTTGGTACAGGGAACGGAGACCCAGTACTTC. Protein sequence: CASSLVQGTETQYF.

Of note for this clonotype: A junction end diverges from the germline sequence, so it may reflect a read error. The genes are TRBV6-5 and TRBJ2-3; D remains ambiguous. Germline V gene lookup returns CDR1 MNHEY and CDR2 SVGAGI. This CDR3 region has 13 residues. The CDR3 sequence is CAISYTDFDTQYF. As DNA, the CDR3 is TGTGCCATCAGTTACACCGACTTTGATACGCAGTATTTT.